The clone carrying this T cell receptor (beta chain) was picked up many times. The CDR3 runs 13 residues. Germline assignment: CDR1 DFQATT and CDR2 SNEGSKA (reference sequence). The junction had 5 bases not matched to a gene; V was cut back by 1 base and J by 9 bases. The sample comes from a study of CD8+CD57+ T cells in acquired aplastic anemia. The template for TCR beta VDJ and CDR3 sequence profiling was genomic DNA. Each CDR3 protein gets one entry after TCRdb re-called the reads with MiXCR. The table has fewer than 200,000 distinct CDR3 sequences, approximately 40% seen once. J is TRBJ2-1 and V is TRBV20-1; 8 bases map to TRBD1. Sequences were obtained from sorted CD4+, CD8+, or CD8+CD57+ T cells (not recorded which) from PBMCs. This receptor was obtained from a human donor in good health. CDR3 DNA sequence: TGCAGTGCTAGAGGACAGGGGACGAGTGAGCAGTTCTTC. Its translation is CSARGQGTSEQFF.